This record looks at one TCR beta chain sequence and its context. Its antigen has not been determined. No much larger clone is present one base from it, and per-base qualities are unavailable. This specimen belongs to a study of OX40 agonist ivuxolimab in advanced cancers. Context from the whole study: Ivuxolimab was a fully human IgG2 agonistic monoclonal antibody targeting the costimulatory receptor OX40 (CD134). The monotherapy dose-escalation portion (N ≈ 57 patients) of the phase I ivuxolimab trial is reported in the paper. In the dose-escalation cohort, roughly 80% of patients were male, and the mean age was roughly 60 years, with a range of 23 to 79. Patients were allowed to have had prior anti-PD-1, anti-PD-L1 or anti-CTLA-4 therapy, and 40% of the dose-escalation patients had been treated with checkpoint inhibitors. The purpose of peripheral TCRbeta sequencing was to test whether ivuxolimab changed TCR sequence diversity and led to clonal T-cell expansion. Among the roughly 52 dose-escalation patients, roughly 20 had hepatocellular carcinoma, about 15 melanoma, 9 renal cell carcinoma and 9 head and neck cancer. Intravenous ivuxolimab was administered to patients every 2 weeks at six dose levels: 0.01, 0.1, 0.3, 1.5, 3 and 10 mg/kg. Partial responses occurred in three dose-escalation patients, of whom one had hepatocellular carcinoma and two had cutaneous melanoma. What the research found in general, with its limitations: Low levels of normalized T-cell clonal expansion were also seen in some patients who did not respond. The antigen specificity of the peripheral T cells that underwent clonal expansion was not determined. In partial responders in the 0.1-3.0 mg/kg groups, normalized peripheral clonal expansion was found to be among the lowest, especially among CD8+ T cells. On average, CD8+ T cells showed more expanded clones than CD4+ T cells after ivuxolimab. At doses from 0.1 to 3.0 mg/kg, clonal expansion was seen in both CD4+ and CD8+ blood T cells between baseline and week 6.

Genomic DNA was extracted from sorted cells for sequencing of the TCRbeta CDR3 region. TCRbeta CDR3 regions were sequenced using the immunoSEQ Assay. The immuneACCESS repertoire file appears here via TCRdb, limited to in-frame rearrangements. These files lack a portion of the clones; in checked studies, under half of the deficit traces to unresolved V genes, and the cause of the others is not known. This sample holds roughly 80,000 clones; roughly 85% were observed only once. The ten most abundant clones make up roughly 0.8% of the sample. Patients with autoimmune disease history or receiving systemic immunosuppression were excluded from the trial. In every dose cohort, peripheral blood was drawn for TCR sequencing at baseline, cycle 4 day 1, and cycle 7 day 1. Samples were obtained from an open-label, multicenter, first-in-human phase I dose-escalation trial of ivuxolimab. The trial enrolled adults with locally advanced or metastatic head and neck squamous cell, hepatocellular, melanoma or renal cell carcinoma. Before TCR sequencing, CD4+ T cells and CD8+ T cells from peripheral blood were sorted into separate populations.

V loses 3 bases of germline sequence and J loses 9 bases, and the interval between the two ends is 15 bases. Taken from the germline V gene, the CDR1 and CDR2 loops are LGHNA and YSLEER. From the cysteine up to the phenylalanine, the CDR3 has a length of 14 residues. The DNA shown is the 42-base CDR3, in frame from base 1. The sequence derives from an adult with an advanced solid tumor such as melanoma, head and neck, liver or kidney cancer. Source: CD4+ or CD8+ T cells sorted from blood, taken in a trial of the OX40 agonist ivuxolimab. The chain is encoded by TRBV4-3 joined to TRBJ2-1, and the D gene may be TRBD2, 6 bases matching. This receptor has the CDR3 CASSHNREFGEQFF. The sequenced DNA: TGCGCCAGCAGCCACAATCGGGAGTTTGGTGAGCAGTTCTTC.